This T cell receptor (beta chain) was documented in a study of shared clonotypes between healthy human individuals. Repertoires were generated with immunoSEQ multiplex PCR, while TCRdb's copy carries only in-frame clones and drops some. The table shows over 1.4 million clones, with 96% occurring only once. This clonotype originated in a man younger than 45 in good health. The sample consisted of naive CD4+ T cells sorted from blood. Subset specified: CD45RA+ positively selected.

The CDR3 DNA reads TGCGCCAGCACGTTGGGTGCGAACACCGGGGAGCTGTTTTTT. This codes for CASTLGANTGELFF. This rearrangement joins TRBV5-1 to TRBJ2-2; D gene ambiguous. V lost 6 bases to trimming and J lost 0 bases, with 9 bases between them. Per germline, CDR1 SGHRS and CDR2 YFSETQ. The CDR3 runs 14 residues.